One T cell receptor beta chain is described in this entry. This clone was counted once. Which antigen it targets is not known. Per-nucleotide qualities are absent, and no much larger clonotype sits a single base away. In the prospective study, participants were about 18 to 89 years old, resided in approximately 22 geographic areas of the United States, and were enrolled through a virtual design. Cohort assignment in the prospective study relied on participant-reported clinical history from a screening survey and a study questionnaire. Exposed participants were defined as having been in contact with someone with a PCR-confirmed or clinician-diagnosed COVID-19 case within 2 weeks of study entry. In the prospective study, whole blood, serum and a nasopharyngeal or oropharyngeal swab were collected from each participant by mobile phlebotomists. Prospective study participants could optionally give additional blood draws and questionnaires over an approximately two-month period. Prospective study blood samples were shipped either frozen or at room temperature before DNA extraction.

These data originate in a study of blood T cell repertoires in COVID-19 (dated by TCRdb to the early 2020s). Study-level background: Samples from collaborators originated in the United States, Italy and Spain and spanned both the acute and convalescent phases of COVID-19. The material from the prospective study consisted of cDNA or gDNA derived from T cells, B-cell-depleted T cells, or PBMCs. Subjects who had been exposed to COVID-19, were actively infected with it, or had recovered from it provided the deeply sampled blood TCRbeta repertoires that made up the dataset. The repertoires were released in a freely available public database intended as a resource for research on the immune response to SARS-CoV-2. Samples came from the ongoing ImmuneRACE study (first 160 participants) plus 1,254 subjects from 6 global collaborators. Sample metadata almost always included a de-identified subject ID, COVID-19 status, age in years and sex. HLA class I and class II types, where available, came from metadata supplied by the sample provider rather than from assay-based typing.

Study-wide findings and limitations: The amount of clinical and demographic metadata varied by source and participant and was provided uncurated.

According to the germline V gene, CDR1 reads LGHNA and CDR2 reads YSLEER. The CDR3, cysteine through phenylalanine, is 14 amino acids long. Solely the CDR3 DNA is kept, with 42 bases framed from the first base. V is pared back by 4 bases and J by 0 bases, with 10 bases lying between the germline termini. The immunoSEQ Assay, a bias-controlled multiplex PCR, was used to amplify TCRbeta CDR3 regions from genomic DNA. The study's own analysis went as follows. The number of nucleated cells in each sample was estimated by amplification of reference gene primers within the assay. To quantify the absolute abundance of each unique TCRbeta CDR3 rearrangement, sequence reads were collapsed and filtered. For each sample, productive Simpson clonality was calculated by taking the square root of Simpson's diversity index across productive rearrangements. TCRdb limited this immuneACCESS table to in-frame rearrangements with V and J called. A share of clones is missing; checked studies link under half to unresolved V genes, and the rest is unexplained. V, J and clone size are taken as reported in that table, and D and trimming were inferred from the DNA itself. The table for this sample lists 150,000 to 200,000 clones; around 80% of them were counted only once. Approximately 5.1% of the sample goes to the ten largest clones.

The receptor was isolated from a man between 65 and 79 years old who had been exposed to COVID-19. Rearrangement joined TRBV4-3 to TRBJ2-7; the D gene remains uncertain. Sequenced sample: PBMCs or T cells enriched from blood (not recorded which). The sequence in DNA is TGCGCCAGCAGCCTGACTGGAATCTCCTACGAGCAGTACTTC. It translates to CASSLTGISYEQYF.